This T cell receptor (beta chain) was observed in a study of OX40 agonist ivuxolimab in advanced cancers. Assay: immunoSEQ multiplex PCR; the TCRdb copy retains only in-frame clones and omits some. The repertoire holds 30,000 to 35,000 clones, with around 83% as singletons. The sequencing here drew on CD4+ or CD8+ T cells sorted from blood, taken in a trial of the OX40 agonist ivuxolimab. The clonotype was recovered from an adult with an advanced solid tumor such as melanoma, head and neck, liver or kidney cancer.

This CDR3 is CASKRGTSGANVLTF. Here the CDR3 DNA reads TGTGCCAGCAAAAGGGGAACTTCTGGGGCCAACGTCCTGACTTTC. V is TRBV28 and J is TRBJ2-6, with D possibly being TRBD1 (5 bases). The ends were cut back, 7 bases at V and 1 base at J, with 11 bases in the middle. This CDR3 has 15 residues. Germline-derived CDR1 and CDR2 are MDHEN and SYDVKM.